This T cell receptor (beta chain) was recorded in a study of T cell changes during pregnancy in multiple sclerosis (dated by TCRdb to about 2019). Background for the entire study: In women with multiple sclerosis, the researchers looked at how the T cell repertoire shifted as pregnancy progressed.

The library was produced with the immunoSEQ multiplex PCR assay. TCRdb took this table from immuneACCESS and kept in-frame rearrangements with V and J called. Such tables lack part of the clones; where checked against another copy, unresolved V genes explain under half of the gap, and the rest is unexplained. Across this sample there are 70,000 or so clones, with about nine tenths seen only once. The ten most abundant clones make up approximately 0.71% of the sample. For CDR1 and CDR2, the germline V gene lists MDHEN and SYDVKM. Trimming takes 7 bases from V and 8 bases from J, and the germline ends sit 21 bases apart. The CDR3 goes from the cysteine to the phenylalanine over 15 residues. Only the CDR3 portion is preserved as DNA: 45 bases, with reading frame beginning at the first base. Of note for this clone: Its antigen specificity is not known. Nothing much larger sits one base from this clone, and base qualities are not available.

The sample was peripheral blood, taken in the third trimester of pregnancy. This sequence uses TRBV28 and TRBJ2-1; the D region possibly corresponds to TRBD1 (5 bases align). The origin of this receptor is a female donor in good health, enrolled as a control in a pregnancy study. The DNA sequence is as follows: TGTGCCAGCAATAGAATCCAGACAGTCCTCCATGAGCAGTTCTTC. This yields the protein CASNRIQTVLHEQFF.